Listed here is a single TCR beta chain. The antigen remains undetermined. Trimming took off 5 bases at V and 3 bases at J, with 14 bases between the two ends. The CDR3 totals 15 residues. Per germline, CDR1 SGHTA and CDR2 FQGNSA. The record originates from a study of cytomegalovirus exposure and HLA in healthy donors. The overall study: Early released data had about 80 million unique TCRs, all coming from HLA-typed donors.

Healthy bone marrow donors made up the donor group. Both 60 Vbeta primers and 13 Jbeta primers went into the PCR. TCRdb's table, derived via immunoSEQ multiplex PCR, lists solely in-frame clones and lacks some. The data hold about 150,000 clones, with more than 60% observed a single time. Study observations and caveats: Earlier findings revealed that most TCR beta V segments proved productive either about 90% or about 30% of the time.

The TCR sequence derives from a male donor in good health and CMV-seronegative. Input material: PBMCs. This chain links TRBV7-2 with TRBJ1-5, with a weak D call TRBD1 (5 bases). CDR3 in DNA: TGTGCCAGCAGCGGGGGGGACGGACTCAATCAGCCCCAGCATTTT. This encodes CASSGGDGLNQPQHF. Full variable domain (outside the CDR3, taken from reference TRBV7-2 and TRBJ1-5): GAGVSQSPSNKVTEKGKDVELRCDPISGHTALYWYRQSLGQGLEFLIYFQGNSAPDKSGLPSDRFSAERTGGSVSTLTIQRTQQEDSAVYLCASSGGDGLNQPQHFGDGTRLSIL.